This T cell receptor (beta chain) was sequenced during a study of regulatory T cells in long-lasting Graves disease (dated by TCRdb to about 2021). Regarding the research as a whole: Newly diagnosed Graves' disease patients had taken antithyroid drugs for less than 3 months. Persistent Graves' disease patients were compared with newly diagnosed Graves' disease patients by peripheral blood TCR sequencing and RNA sequencing. The study was conducted in China and was registered as a clinical trial. A total of about 35 samples underwent TCR sequencing, from about 13 patients with persistent Graves' disease and approximately 20 patients with newly diagnosed Graves' disease. Results and caveats for the whole study, not just this receptor: More public clonotypes were shared among persistent patients (fewer than 3,000) than among newly diagnosed patients (966). The authors noted that the small sample size was a limitation that may lower accuracy. Sequencing and analysis were limited to the TCR beta chain. Persistent Graves' disease patients showed lower TCR Shannon entropy and fewer highly expanded clones than newly diagnosed patients, suggesting clonal expansion. Peripheral blood alone was examined, since thyroid tissue, which constituted the primary lesion, could not be accessed.

Library generation was performed with multiplex PCR. The sample was run on an Illumina HiSeq 4000. TCR beta libraries were built with iRepertoire HTBI primers and Arm-PCR amplification of CDR3 regions. PCR products were gel purified before sequencing. As for the authors' bioinformatics: Across samples, 60 to 70 TRBV and 13 to 15 TRBJ segments were identified and used for gene usage analysis of CDR3 amino acid clonotypes. COPE and FqMerger were used to merge the filtered high-quality paired reads into contigs. BLAST was used to align contigs to the IMGT TRBV, TRBD and TRBJ reference genes, and CDR3 was defined following IMGT. Clonotypes above 0.1% frequency were classified as highly expanded clones. Shannon entropy served as the measure of repertoire diversity, while the Gini coefficient captured V-J evenness. A clonotype found in more than one individual was treated as public. TCRdb cleaned the public reads at Q25 with fastp, built clones with MiXCR and kept in-frame beta chains. Each record represents a unique CDR3 protein, reported with the most common genes and DNA among its rows. The V and J calls, along with clone size, are taken from TCRdb and not from the paper's own processing. The sample records over 200,000 distinct CDR3 sequences, around a sixth of which are singletons. The top ten clones comprise around 15% of the sample.

Read against the paper, the sample's time point label means: newly diagnosed GD, antithyroid drugs for less than 3 months. For both TCR sequencing and RNA sequencing, RNA was extracted from PBMCs using TRIzol. The diagnosis of Graves' disease followed American Thyroid Association guidelines. Patients for the study were recruited at an endocrinology department in Xi'an, China. Each patient gave approximately 10 milliliters of peripheral blood, collected in an EDTA anticoagulant tube. Ficoll Paque Plus density gradient separation was used to isolate PBMCs, and no further T cell sorting was performed. An Agilent 2100 Bioanalyzer and agarose gel were used to check RNA quality, while a NanoDrop 2000 measured RNA concentration. This clonotype came up many times. Its antigen specificity is not known. Base qualities are not at hand, and no much larger clone is one base apart. In addition, the sample was reused for a study of T cells in Graves' hyperthyroidism and ophthalmopathy. Per the second study: A patient counted as having stable Graves' hyperthyroidism if no progression to ophthalmopathy occurred over 18 months of follow-up. Hyperthyroidism patients were newly diagnosed, had a disease duration of under 2 months, and were aged 18 to 65 years. Exclusion was applied to patients with uncontrolled infections, other autoimmune diseases, pregnancy or lactation. Diagnoses were based on clinical symptoms, serum thyroxine and TRAb, thyroid ultrasound and orbital computed tomography. For the first round of RT-PCR on the TCR CDR3, the HTBI primer set was used together with the Qiagen OneStep RT-PCR kit. Most expanded thyroid clonotypes (frequency above 0.001) were also detected in blood, suggesting blood repertoires may reflect thyroid immune responses. Ophthalmopathy was separated from stable hyperthyroidism by a 13 V-J signature model, with approximately 89% sensitivity and about 81% specificity obtained in cross-validation and 80%/75% obtained in testing. In validation, the model predicted progression to ophthalmopathy a median of roughly six months before onset, with approximately 70% sensitivity and 72.22% specificity. TCR V-J signatures able to tell the groups apart were searched for in a discovery cohort of some 100 patients, of whom roughly 42 had Graves' ophthalmopathy and 55 to 60 had stable Graves' hyperthyroidism. Prospective prediction of ophthalmopathy was tested in an independent validation cohort consisting of roughly 20 hyperthyroidism patients and some 17 patients who later progressed to ophthalmopathy. The 75 to 100 discovery patients were randomly split 7:3 into training and test sets. In about 6 Graves' hyperthyroidism patients, the study also compared T-cell repertoires from thyroid tissue with T-cell repertoires from blood. After blood sampling, hyperthyroidism patients were treated with methimazole at a starting dose of 30 mg daily, and ophthalmopathy patients were treated with high-dose intravenous methylprednisolone. A second multiplex PCR round built the libraries, followed by size selection and purification. Sequencing of the libraries was done on an Illumina HiSeq2000 using paired-end 100 bp reads. SOAPnuke was used to process the raw data, throwing out any read that contained adapters or uncalled bases, had a mean Phred below 15, or lacked an exact constant-primer or identifier match. High-quality paired reads were merged with COPE v1.2.5, and unique nucleotide sequences were defined as clonotypes. MiTCR v1.1 was used to align clonotypes to the IMGT TRBV, TRBD and TRBJ reference segments. Analysis was restricted to V-J combinations with a frequency above 0.0001, which covered roughly 99% of repertoires. A TCS score was defined as the ratio between F50 (clonal expansion) and ExV (chaos), using BLOSUM62-based TCRdist between CDR3 peptides within each V-J. Welch's t-statistics and random forest reduced 450 to 600 V-J features to 13, which were used in a naive Bayes classifier (R e1071). Sample size was not statistically predetermined, and investigators were not blinded to group allocation. TCR Vbeta CDR3 sequencing of fewer than 150 peripheral blood samples (over 40 ophthalmopathy, 75 to 85 hyperthyroidism and roughly 17 progressor patients) is reported in the paper.

Source: peripheral blood mononuclear cells (PBMCs), taken at new diagnosis, from a patient treated with antithyroid drugs. The sequence was obtained from a young woman with Graves disease. Donor details come from another sample of the same person, matched by shared clones.

The DNA sequence is TGTGCCATCAGTGCTGACGGAAAGACCCAGTACTTC. This yields the protein CAISADGKTQYF. The sequence links TRBV10-3 to TRBJ2-5; the D gene identity is not certain. Taken from the germline V gene, the CDR1 and CDR2 loops are ENHRY and SYGVKD. At the junction V is shortened by 4 bases and J by 6 bases, with 9 bases in between. The CDR3 sequence holds 12 residues, the cysteine and phenylalanine included. Solely the CDR3 DNA is kept, with 36 bases framed from the first base.